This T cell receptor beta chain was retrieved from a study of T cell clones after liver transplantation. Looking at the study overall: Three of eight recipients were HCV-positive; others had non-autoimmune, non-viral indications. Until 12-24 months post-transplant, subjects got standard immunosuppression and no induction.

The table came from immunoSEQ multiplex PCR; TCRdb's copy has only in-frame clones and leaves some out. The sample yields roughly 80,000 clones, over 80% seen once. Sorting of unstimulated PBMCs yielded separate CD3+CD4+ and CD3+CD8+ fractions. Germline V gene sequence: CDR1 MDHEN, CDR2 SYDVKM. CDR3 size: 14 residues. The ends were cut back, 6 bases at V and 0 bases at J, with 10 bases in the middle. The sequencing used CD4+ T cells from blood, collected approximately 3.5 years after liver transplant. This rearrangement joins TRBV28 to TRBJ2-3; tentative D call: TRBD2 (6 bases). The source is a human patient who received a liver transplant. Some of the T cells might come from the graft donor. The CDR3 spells CASREGTSTDTQYF. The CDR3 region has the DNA TGTGCCAGCAGAGAGGGGACTAGCACAGATACGCAGTATTTT. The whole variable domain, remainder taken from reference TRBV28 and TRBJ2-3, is DVKVTQSSRYLVKRTGEKVFLECVQDMDHENMFWYRQDPGLGLRLIYFSYDVKMKEKGDIPEGYSVSREKKERFSLILESASTNQTSMYLCASREGTSTDTQYFGPGTRLTVL.